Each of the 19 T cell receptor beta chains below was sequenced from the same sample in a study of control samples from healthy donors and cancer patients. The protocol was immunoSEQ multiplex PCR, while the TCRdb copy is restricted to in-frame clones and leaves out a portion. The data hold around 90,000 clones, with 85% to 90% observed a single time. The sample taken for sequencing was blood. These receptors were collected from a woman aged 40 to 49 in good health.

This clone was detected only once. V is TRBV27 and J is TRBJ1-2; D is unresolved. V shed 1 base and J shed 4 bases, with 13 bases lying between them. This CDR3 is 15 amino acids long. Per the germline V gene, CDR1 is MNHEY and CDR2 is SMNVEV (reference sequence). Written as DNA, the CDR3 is TGTGCCAGCAGTTTATTAGCTGGGGTGGTCTATGGCTACACCTTC. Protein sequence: CASSLLAGVVYGYTF.

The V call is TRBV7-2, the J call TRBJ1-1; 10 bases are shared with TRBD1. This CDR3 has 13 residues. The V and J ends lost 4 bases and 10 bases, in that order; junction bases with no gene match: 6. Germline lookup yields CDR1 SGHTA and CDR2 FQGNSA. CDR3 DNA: TGTGCCAGCAGCTCATACCGGGACAGGGGAGCTTTCTTT. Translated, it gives CASSSYRDRGAFF. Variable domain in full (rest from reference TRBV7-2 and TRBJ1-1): GAGVSQSPSNKVTEKGKDVELRCDPISGHTALYWYRQSLGQGLEFLIYFQGNSAPDKSGLPSDRFSAERTGGSVSTLTIQRTQQEDSAVYLCASSSYRDRGAFFGQGTRLTVV.

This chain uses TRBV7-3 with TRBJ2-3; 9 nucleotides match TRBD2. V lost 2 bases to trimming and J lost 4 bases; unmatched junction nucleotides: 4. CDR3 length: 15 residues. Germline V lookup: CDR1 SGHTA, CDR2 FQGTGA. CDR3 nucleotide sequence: TGTGCCAGCAGCTTAGCGGGGGGGCCACCAGATACGCAGTATTTT. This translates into CASSLAGGPPDTQYF. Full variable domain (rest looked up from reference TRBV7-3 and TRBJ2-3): GAGVSQTPSNKVTEKGKYVELRCDPISGHTALYWYRQSLGQGPEFLIYFQGTGAADDSGLPNDRFFAVRPEGSVSTLKIQRTERGDSAVYLCASSLAGGPPDTQYFGPGTRLTVL.

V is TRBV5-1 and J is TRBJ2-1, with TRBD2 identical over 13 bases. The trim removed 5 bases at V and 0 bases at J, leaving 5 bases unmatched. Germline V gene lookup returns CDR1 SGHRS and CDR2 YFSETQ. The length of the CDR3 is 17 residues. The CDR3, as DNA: TGCGCCAGCAGTCCTGGACTAGCGGGGGTCTCCTACAATGAGCAGTTCTTC. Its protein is CASSPGLAGVSYNEQFF.

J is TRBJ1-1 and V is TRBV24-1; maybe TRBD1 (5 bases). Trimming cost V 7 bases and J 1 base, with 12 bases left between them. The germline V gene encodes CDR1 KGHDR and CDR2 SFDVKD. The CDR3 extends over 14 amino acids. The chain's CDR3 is CATRDTRGNTEAFF. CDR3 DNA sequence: TGTGCCACCAGGGACACCCGGGGGAACACTGAAGCTTTCTTT.

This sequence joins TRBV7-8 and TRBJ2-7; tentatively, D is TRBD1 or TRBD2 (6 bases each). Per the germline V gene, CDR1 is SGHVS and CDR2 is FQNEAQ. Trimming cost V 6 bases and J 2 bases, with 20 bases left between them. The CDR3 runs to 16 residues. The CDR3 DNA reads TGTGCCAGCAGTCAAGGCGGGCAGGGGACTCCCTACGAGCAGTACTTC. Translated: CASSQGGQGTPYEQYF.

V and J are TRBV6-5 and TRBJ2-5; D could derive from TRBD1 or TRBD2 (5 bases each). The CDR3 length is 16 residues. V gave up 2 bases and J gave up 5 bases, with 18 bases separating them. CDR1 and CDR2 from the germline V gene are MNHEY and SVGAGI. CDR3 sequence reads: CASSYDSGTPTETQYF. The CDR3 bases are TGTGCCAGCAGTTACGATTCCGGGACCCCTACGGAGACCCAGTACTTC.

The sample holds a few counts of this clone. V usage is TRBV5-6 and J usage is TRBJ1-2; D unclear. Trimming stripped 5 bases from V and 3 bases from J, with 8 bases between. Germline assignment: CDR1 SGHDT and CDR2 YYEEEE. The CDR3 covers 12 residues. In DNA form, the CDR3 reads TGTGCCAGCAGTAGTAGGGACTATGGCTACACCTTC. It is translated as CASSSRDYGYTF.

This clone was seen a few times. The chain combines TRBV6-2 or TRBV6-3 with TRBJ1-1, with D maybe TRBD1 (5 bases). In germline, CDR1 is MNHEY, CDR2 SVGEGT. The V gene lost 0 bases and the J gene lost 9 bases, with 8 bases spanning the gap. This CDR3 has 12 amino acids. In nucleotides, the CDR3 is TGTGCCAGCAGTTACTCCGGGGGACAAGCTTTCTTT. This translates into CASSYSGGQAFF.

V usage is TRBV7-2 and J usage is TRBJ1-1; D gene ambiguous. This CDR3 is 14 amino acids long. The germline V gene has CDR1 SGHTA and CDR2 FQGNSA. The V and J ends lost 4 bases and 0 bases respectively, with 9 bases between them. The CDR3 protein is CASSSGRMNTEAFF. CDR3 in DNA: TGTGCCAGCAGCTCTGGACGGATGAACACTGAAGCTTTCTTT.

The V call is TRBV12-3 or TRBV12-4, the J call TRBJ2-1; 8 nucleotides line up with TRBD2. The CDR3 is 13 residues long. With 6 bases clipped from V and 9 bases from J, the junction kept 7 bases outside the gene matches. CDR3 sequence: CASRFRGGGEQFF. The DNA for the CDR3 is TGTGCCAGCAGGTTCCGGGGGGGCGGTGAGCAGTTCTTC.

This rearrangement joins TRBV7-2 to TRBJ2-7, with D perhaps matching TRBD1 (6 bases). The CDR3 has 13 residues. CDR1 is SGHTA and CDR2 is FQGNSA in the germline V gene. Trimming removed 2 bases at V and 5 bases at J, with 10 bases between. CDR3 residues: CASSLQGIHEQYF. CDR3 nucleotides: TGTGCCAGCAGCTTACAGGGGATCCACGAGCAGTACTTC.

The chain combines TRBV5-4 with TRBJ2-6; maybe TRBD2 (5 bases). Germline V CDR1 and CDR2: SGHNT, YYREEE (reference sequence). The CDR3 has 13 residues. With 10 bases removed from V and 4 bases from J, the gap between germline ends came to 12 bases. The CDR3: CAGRRRGANVLTF. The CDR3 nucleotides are TGTGCCGGCCGCAGGAGGGGGGCCAACGTCCTGACTTTC.

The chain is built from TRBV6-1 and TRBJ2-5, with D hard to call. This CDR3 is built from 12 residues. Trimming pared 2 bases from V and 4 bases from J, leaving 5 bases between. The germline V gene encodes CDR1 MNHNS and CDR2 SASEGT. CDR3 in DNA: TGTGCCAGCAGTGAAATAGGAGAGACCCAGTACTTC. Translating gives CASSEIGETQYF.

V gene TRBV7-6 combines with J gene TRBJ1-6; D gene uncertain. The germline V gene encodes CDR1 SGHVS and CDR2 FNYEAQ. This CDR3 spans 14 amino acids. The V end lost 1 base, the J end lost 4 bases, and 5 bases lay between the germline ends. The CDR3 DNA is TGTGCCAGCAGCTTAGGGACGTATAATTCACCCCTCCACTTT. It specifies CASSLGTYNSPLHF.

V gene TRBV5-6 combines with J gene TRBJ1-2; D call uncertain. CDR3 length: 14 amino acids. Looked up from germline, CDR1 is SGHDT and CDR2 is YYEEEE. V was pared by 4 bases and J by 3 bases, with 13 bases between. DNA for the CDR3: TGTGCCAGCAGCCCGACCCCGAAGGACTATGGCTACACCTTC. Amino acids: CASSPTPKDYGYTF.

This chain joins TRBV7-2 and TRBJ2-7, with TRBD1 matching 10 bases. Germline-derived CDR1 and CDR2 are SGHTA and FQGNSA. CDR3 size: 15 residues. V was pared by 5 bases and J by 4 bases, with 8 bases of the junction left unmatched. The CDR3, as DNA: TGTGCCAGCAGCGGCGCCGGGACAGGGGTATACGAGCAGTACTTC. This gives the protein CASSGAGTGVYEQYF.

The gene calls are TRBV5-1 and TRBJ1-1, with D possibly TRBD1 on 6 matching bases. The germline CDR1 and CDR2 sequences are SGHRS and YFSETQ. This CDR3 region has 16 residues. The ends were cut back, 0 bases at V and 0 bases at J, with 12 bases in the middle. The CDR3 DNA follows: TGCGCCAGCAGCTTGGGCGTTACAGGGTTGAACACTGAAGCTTTCTTT. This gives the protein CASSLGVTGLNTEAFF.

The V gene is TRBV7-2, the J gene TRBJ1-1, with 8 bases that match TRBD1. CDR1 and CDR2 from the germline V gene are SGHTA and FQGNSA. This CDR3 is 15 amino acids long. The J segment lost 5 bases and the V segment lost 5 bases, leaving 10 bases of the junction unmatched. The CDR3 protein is CASSGQQGVDTEAFF. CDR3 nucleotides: TGTGCCAGCAGCGGGCAACAGGGGGTGGATACTGAAGCTTTCTTT.